The T cell receptor (beta chain) under discussion was sequenced for a study of Ad26.COV2.S vaccination and SARS-CoV-2 variants. Study information: Enrolled in COV1001, the donor was in the Ad26.COV2.S trial arm, which received the vaccine.

General study findings and limits: Measures of TCR breadth and depth may have fallen short of total T cell responses. Measurement of non-spike TCR breadth gave similar results in vaccine and placebo recipients.

Clones were sequenced by immunoSEQ multiplex PCR, and TCRdb holds only the in-frame ones, with some missing. Altogether approximately 410,000 clones are present, approximately 90% being singletons, with the ten largest covering 3.6%. Germline assignment: CDR1 LNHDA and CDR2 SQIVND (reference sequence). With 3 bases removed from V and 1 base from J, the gap between germline ends came to 7 bases. The length of the CDR3 is 13 residues. Treatment reported: 15 to 20 received Ad26.COV2.S at low or high dose, single or two shots; several received placebo; per-sample allocation not given. Sampling occurred on day 63 after the first vaccine or placebo injection. An adult aged 18-55 years in Boston served as the donor. A note on this clone: Its antigen is not known.

This chain uses TRBV19 with TRBJ2-7; D not resolved. The sample in question was peripheral blood, obtained in a trial of Ad26.COV2.S vaccine versus placebo. The receptor was derived from a person aged 18-65 years who received the Ad26.COV2.S COVID-19 vaccine or a placebo. This CDR3 reads CASSIGRSYEQYF. CDR3 coding DNA: TGTGCCAGTAGTATTGGGCGATCCTACGAGCAGTACTTC.